The rows below give T cell receptor beta chains drawn from one sample of a study of beta chain features in type 1 diabetes. Only in-frame clones appear in the TCRdb table, and some are missing; sequencing was by immunoSEQ multiplex PCR. The sample lists over 300,000 clones, 9.3% occurring once. The sequenced material came from central memory CD4+ T cells from blood. These receptors all come from a man aged 25-40 years with type 1 diabetes. CDR3s include the opening cysteine and the closing phenylalanine or tryptophan. D genes are given only for firm matches. Part of the rows lack a size; the others show once, few, many or a class for expanded clones.

CDR3 DNA,CDR3 protein,J gene,clone size,V gene,D gene
TGTGCCAGCAGCATCCGGGAGGGTAATTCACCCCTCCACTTT,CASSIREGNSPLHF,TRBJ1-6,few,TRBV7-9,-
TGTGCCAGCAGCCAAAATCCCTACAATGAGCAGTTCTTC,CASSQNPYNEQFF,TRBJ2-1,many,TRBV14,-
TGTGCCTGGAGTGCAATACAGGGAGGTAAACTGTTTTTT,CAWSAIQGGKLFF,TRBJ1-4,few,TRBV30,-
TGTGCCAGCAGTGCTTCCGCCGGGACATTAGGGGAGACCCAGTACTTC,CASSASAGTLGETQYF,TRBJ2-5,few,TRBV6-1,-
TGTGCCAGCAGCTTACAAGGACAGGGGGTTTCACCCCTCCACTTT,CASSLQGQGVSPLHF,TRBJ1-6,few,TRBV7-9,TRBD1
TGTGCCAGTAGTACAGTTTCCAGCGGGGGAGCTACTCAGTATTTT,CASSTVSSGGATQYF,TRBJ2-3,-,TRBV19,TRBD2
TGTGCCAGCAGTTTCGCGACAGCTAATAATTCACCCCTCCACTTT,CASSFATANNSPLHF,TRBJ1-6,-,TRBV27,-
TGTGCCAGCAGTACCGACAGGGGGTTGGCTGGGGCCAACGTCCTGACTTTC,CASSTDRGLAGANVLTF,TRBJ2-6,few,TRBV7-9,TRBD1
TGTGCCAGCTCACCACTAGAGACTAGCGGGGCTGATACGCAGTATTTT,CASSPLETSGADTQYF,TRBJ2-3,-,TRBV18,TRBD2
TGCAGTGCTGGGCTGGGATACATTCAGTACTTC,CSAGLGYIQYF,TRBJ2-4,once,TRBV20-1,-
TGTGCCAGCAGTCCCCGGAGCGGGGGATTCTACGAGCAGTACTTC,CASSPRSGGFYEQYF,TRBJ2-7,few,TRBV27,TRBD2
TGCGCCAGCAGCCAAGATCGAGGTCTAGTTTACAATGAGCAGTTCTTC,CASSQDRGLVYNEQFF,TRBJ2-1,-,TRBV4-3,-
TGTGCCAGCTCCCCCGGGACTAGCCGAGAGCAGTTCTTC,CASSPGTSREQFF,TRBJ2-1,few,TRBV18,TRBD2
TGCGCCAGCAGTCCCGCGGCCACCGAAAGCTCTGGAAACACCATATATTTT,CASSPAATESSGNTIYF,TRBJ1-3,-,TRBV23-1,-
TGTGCCAGCAGCCCCCAGGGTAGGGGAAGCACAGATACGCAGTATTTT,CASSPQGRGSTDTQYF,TRBJ2-3,many,TRBV7-2,-
TGTGCCAGCAGGACAGGGAGGGACGAGCAGTACTTC,CASRTGRDEQYF,TRBJ2-7,-,TRBV28,-
TGTGCCAGCAGTCGACAGGTCCAAGAGACCCAGTACTTC,CASSRQVQETQYF,TRBJ2-5,few,TRBV28,-
TGTGCCAGCAGCCCCGGGACAGTAAGTGAGCAGTTCTTC,CASSPGTVSEQFF,TRBJ2-1,-,TRBV28,TRBD1
TGTGCCAGTTCGGGTTTTAGGAGTGAAAAACTGTTTTTT,CASSGFRSEKLFF,TRBJ1-4,-,TRBV27,-
TGTGCCAGCAGTTTGGGACAGCCCTATGGCTACACCTTC,CASSLGQPYGYTF,TRBJ1-2,few,TRBV28,TRBD1
TGCGCCAGCAGACCCCGGACTAGCGGGGGCGCAGATACGCAGTATTTT,CASRPRTSGGADTQYF,TRBJ2-3,-,TRBV10-2,TRBD2
TGTGCCAGCAGTTTAGGGGTCCGATCGTTCTATGGCTACACCTTC,CASSLGVRSFYGYTF,TRBJ1-2,few,TRBV27,-
TGTGCCAGCAGCTTAGGTCCCGGCTCTGGAAACACCATATATTTT,CASSLGPGSGNTIYF,TRBJ1-3,-,TRBV7-2,-
TGTGCCAGCTCACCGACCAGGACAGAGACCCAGTACTTC,CASSPTRTETQYF,TRBJ2-5,-,TRBV18,-
TGTGCCAGCAGTTCCATCGACAGGGTGGCGAACACTGAAGCTTTCTTT,CASSSIDRVANTEAFF,TRBJ1-1,few,TRBV28,TRBD1
TGTGCCAGCAGCCTAAGCGGGACAGGGACCTACGAGCAGTACTTC,CASSLSGTGTYEQYF,TRBJ2-7,few,TRBV5-5,TRBD1
TGTGCCAGCAGTGCGCGGGGAGGCTACACCTTC,CASSARGGYTF,TRBJ1-2,few,TRBV6-1,-
TGCGCCAGCAGCCAAGATCTACAGGGAAGATCCAGCACAGATACGCAGTATTTT,CASSQDLQGRSSTDTQYF,TRBJ2-3,-,TRBV4-3,-
TGTGCCACCAGCAGAGAGGCGGGGGCCGCTCTGGGCACAGATACGCAGTATTTT,CATSREAGAALGTDTQYF,TRBJ2-3,-,TRBV15,-